The T cell receptor beta chain described here comes from a study of cytomegalovirus exposure and HLA in healthy donors. As to this clone: What it recognizes is unknown.

Healthy individuals who donated bone marrow served as the donors. Primers: 60 Vbeta forward and 13 Jbeta reverse. The method was immunoSEQ multiplex PCR; TCRdb's version includes in-frame clones alone and lacks a portion of them. The sample has about 160,000 clones, around 78% seen once. Study results and caveats: Later analysis placed DRB1 highest and HLA-C lowest in TCR association rates, which differed by HLA locus. As a later analysis showed, a missense DCLRE1C variant was linked to trimming of TCR beta V- and J-genes. Reportedly, TCR beta sequences accurately predicted HLA-A and HLA-B alleles in most subjects.

The CDR3 runs to 11 residues. V dropped 3 bases and J dropped 10 bases, with 7 bases sitting between them. The germline V gene encodes CDR1 SGHDN and CDR2 FVKESK. Material: PBMCs. The chain employs TRBV14 and TRBJ2-1; TRBD2 might be the D (5 bases). This clonotype was obtained from a man aged 35-49 years in good health and CMV-seronegative. The chain's CDR3 is CASSQGGEQFF. CDR3 nucleotide sequence: TGTGCCAGCAGCCAGGGCGGGGAGCAGTTCTTC.